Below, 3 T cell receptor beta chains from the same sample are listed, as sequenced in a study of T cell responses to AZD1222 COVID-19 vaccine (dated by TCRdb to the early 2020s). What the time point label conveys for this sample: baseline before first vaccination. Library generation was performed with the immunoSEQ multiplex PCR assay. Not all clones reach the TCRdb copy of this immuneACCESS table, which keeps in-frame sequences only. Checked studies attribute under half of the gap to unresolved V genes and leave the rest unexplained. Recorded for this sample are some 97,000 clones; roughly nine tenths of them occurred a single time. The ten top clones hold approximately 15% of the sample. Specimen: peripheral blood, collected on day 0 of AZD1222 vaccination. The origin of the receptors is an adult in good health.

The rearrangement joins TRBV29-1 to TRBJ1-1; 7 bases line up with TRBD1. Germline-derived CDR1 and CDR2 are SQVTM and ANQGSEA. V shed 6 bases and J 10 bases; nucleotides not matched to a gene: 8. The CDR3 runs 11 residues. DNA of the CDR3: TGCAGCGTAAGGACAGGCTCGAGAGCTTTCTTT. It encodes CSVRTGSRAFF. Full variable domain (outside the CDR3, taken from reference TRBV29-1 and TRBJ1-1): SAVISQKPSRDICQRGTSLTIQCQVDSQVTMMFWYRQQPGQSLTLIATANQGSEATYESGFVIDKFPISRPNLTFSTLTVSNMSPEDSSIYLCSVRTGSRAFFGQGTRLTVV.

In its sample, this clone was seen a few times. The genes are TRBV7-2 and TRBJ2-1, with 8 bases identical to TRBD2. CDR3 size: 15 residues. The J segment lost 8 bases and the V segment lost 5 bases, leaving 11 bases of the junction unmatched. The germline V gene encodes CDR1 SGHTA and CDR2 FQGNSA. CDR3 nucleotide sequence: TGTGCCAGCAGCACCGCCCCAGGGACTAGTTATGAGCAGTTCTTC. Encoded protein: CASSTAPGTSYEQFF.

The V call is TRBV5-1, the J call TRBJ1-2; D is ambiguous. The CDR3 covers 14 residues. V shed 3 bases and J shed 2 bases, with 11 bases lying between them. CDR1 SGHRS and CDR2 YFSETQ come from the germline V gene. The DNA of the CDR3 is TGCGCCAGCAGCTCCGACGGAGGGAACTATGGCTACACCTTC. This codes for CASSSDGGNYGYTF.